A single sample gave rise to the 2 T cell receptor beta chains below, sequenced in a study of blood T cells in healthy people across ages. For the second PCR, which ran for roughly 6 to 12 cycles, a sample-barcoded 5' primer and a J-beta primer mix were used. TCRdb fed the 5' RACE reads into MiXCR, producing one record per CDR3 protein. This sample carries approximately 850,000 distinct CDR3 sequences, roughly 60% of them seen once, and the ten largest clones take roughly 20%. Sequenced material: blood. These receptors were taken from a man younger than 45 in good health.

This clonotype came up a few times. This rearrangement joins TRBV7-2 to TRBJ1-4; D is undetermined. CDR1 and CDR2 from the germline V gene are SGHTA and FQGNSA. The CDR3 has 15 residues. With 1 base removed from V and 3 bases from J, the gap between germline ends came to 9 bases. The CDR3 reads CASSLDAIANEKLFF. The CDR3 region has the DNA TGTGCCAGCAGCTTAGACGCGATTGCTAATGAAAAACTGTTTTTT.

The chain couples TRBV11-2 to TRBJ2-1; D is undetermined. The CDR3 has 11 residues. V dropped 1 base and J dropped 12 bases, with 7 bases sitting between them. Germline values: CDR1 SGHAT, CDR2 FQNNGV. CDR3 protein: CASSLAIVQFF. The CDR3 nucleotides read TGTGCCAGCAGCTTAGCCATCGTGCAGTTCTTC. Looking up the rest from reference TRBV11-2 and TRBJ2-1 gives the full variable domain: EAGVAQSPRYKIIEKRQSVAFWCNPISGHATLYWYQQILGQGPKLLIQFQNNGVVDDSQLPKDRFSAERLKGVDSTLKIQPAKLEDSAVYLCASSLAIVQFFGPGTRLTVL.